A single count supports the clone carrying this T cell receptor (beta chain). The data were taken from a study of blood T cell repertoires in COVID-19. At the level of the study: Sample material is recorded as cDNA or gDNA derived from T cells, B-cell-depleted T cells, or PBMCs.

Followed over time, Seattle patients had been enrolled while infection was active. Between the trimmed V and J ends, which lost 6 bases and 3 bases, there was a span of 12 bases. Germline V gene sequence: CDR1 MRHNA, CDR2 SNTAGT. This CDR3 is 14 amino acids long. TCRdb keeps only in-frame clones here, not all; method: immunoSEQ multiplex PCR. The sample contains around 100,000 clones, 89% of which appear only once. The specimen was peripheral blood. This clonotype originated in a man aged 50 to 59 with COVID-19, enrolled during active disease. This chain uses TRBV6-4 with TRBJ2-1, with D perhaps TRBD1 (6 bases). The CDR3 nucleotides are TGTGCCAGCAGATTCACAGGGCTCTACAATGAGCAGTTCTTC. Protein sequence: CASRFTGLYNEQFF.